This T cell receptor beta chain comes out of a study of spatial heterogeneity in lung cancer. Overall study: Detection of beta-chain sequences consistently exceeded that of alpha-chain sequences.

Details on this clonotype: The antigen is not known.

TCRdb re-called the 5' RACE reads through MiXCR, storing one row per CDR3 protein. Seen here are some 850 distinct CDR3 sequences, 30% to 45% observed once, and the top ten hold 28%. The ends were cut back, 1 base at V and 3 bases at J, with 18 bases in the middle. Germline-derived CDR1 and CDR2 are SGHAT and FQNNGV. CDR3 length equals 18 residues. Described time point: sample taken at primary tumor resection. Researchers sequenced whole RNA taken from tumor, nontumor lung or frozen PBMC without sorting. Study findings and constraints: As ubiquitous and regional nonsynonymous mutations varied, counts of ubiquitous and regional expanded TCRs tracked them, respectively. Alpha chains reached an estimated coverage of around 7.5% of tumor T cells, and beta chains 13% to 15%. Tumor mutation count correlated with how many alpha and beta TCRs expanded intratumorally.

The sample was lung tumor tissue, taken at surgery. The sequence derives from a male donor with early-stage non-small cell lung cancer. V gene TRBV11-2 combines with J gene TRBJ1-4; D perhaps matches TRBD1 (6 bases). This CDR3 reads CASSLGEGGKTANEKLFF. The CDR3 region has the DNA TGTGCCAGCAGCTTAGGCGAGGGGGGGAAAACGGCTAATGAAAAACTGTTTTTT.